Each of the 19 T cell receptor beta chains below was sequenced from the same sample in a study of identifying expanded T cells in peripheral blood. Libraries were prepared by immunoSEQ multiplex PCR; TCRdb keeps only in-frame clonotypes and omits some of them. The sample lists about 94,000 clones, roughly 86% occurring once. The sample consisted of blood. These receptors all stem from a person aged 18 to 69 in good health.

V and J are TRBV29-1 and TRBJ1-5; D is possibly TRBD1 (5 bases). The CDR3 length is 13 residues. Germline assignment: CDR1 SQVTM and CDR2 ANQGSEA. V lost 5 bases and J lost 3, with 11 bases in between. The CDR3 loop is CSVIDRFNQPQHF. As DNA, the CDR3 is TGCAGCGTTATTGACAGATTCAATCAGCCCCAGCATTTT.

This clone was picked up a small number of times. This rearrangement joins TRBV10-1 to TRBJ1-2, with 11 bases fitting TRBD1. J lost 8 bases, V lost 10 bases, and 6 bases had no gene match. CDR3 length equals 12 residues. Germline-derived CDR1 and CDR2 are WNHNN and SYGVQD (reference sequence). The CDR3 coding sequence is TGCGCCATTCCCGGGACAGGGGGAGGCTACACCTTC. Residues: CAIPGTGGGYTF.

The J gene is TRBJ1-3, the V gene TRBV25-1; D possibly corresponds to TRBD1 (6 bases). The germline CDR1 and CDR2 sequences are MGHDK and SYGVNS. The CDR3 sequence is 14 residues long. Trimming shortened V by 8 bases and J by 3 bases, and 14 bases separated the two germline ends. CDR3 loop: CASAKGGDGNTIYF. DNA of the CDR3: TGTGCCAGCGCCAAAGGGGGAGATGGAAACACCATATATTTT.

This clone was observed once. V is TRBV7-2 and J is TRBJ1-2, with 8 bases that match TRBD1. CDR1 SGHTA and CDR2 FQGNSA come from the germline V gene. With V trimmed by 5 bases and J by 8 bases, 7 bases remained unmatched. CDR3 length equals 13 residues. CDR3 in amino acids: CASSRDRGGGYTF. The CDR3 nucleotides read TGTGCCAGCAGCCGTGACAGGGGAGGCGGCTACACCTTC.

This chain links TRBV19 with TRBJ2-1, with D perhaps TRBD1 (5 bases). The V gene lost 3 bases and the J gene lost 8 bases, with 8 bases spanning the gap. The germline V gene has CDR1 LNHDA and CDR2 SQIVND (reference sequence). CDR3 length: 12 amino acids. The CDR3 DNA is TGTGCCAGTAGTATTATAGGGGATGAGCAGTTCTTC. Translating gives CASSIIGDEQFF.

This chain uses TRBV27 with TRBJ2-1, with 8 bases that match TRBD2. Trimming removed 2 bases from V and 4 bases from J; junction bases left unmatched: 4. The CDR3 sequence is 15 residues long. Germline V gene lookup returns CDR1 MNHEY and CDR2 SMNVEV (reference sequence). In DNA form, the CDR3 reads TGTGCCAGCAGTTTAGCGGGAGGCGCGTACAATGAGCAGTTCTTC. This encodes CASSLAGGAYNEQFF.

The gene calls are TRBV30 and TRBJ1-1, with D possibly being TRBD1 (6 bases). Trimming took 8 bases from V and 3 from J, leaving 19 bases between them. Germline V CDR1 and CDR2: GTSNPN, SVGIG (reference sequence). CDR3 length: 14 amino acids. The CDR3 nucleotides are TGTGCCGGAAGACACAGGGTTTACGACACTGAAGCTTTCTTT. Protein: CAGRHRVYDTEAFF.

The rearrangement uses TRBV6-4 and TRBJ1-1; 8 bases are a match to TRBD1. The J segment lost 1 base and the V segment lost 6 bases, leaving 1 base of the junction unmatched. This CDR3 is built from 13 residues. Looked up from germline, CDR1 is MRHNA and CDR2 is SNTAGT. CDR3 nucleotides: TGTGCCAGCAGGGACAGGGCGAACACTGAAGCTTTCTTT. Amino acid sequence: CASRDRANTEAFF.

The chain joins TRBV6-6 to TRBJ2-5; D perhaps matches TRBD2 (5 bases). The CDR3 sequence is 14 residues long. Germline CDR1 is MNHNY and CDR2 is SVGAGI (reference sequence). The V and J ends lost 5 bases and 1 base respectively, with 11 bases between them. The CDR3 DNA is TGTGCCAGCAGTGGCGGCGGGTCCCAAGAGACCCAGTACTTC. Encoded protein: CASSGGGSQETQYF.

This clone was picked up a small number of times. DNA of the CDR3: TGTGCCAGCAGCTTAACAGGGGGCACTGAAGCTTTCTTT. This translates into CASSLTGGTEAFF. V is TRBV7-8 and J is TRBJ1-1; the match to TRBD1 covers 8 bases. Losses at the gene ends were 2 bases for V and 4 bases for J; bases not matched to a gene: 0. The CDR3 runs 13 residues. Looked up from germline, CDR1 is SGHVS and CDR2 is FQNEAQ. The complete variable domain, with remaining parts taken from reference TRBV7-8 and TRBJ1-1, reads GAGVSQSPRYKVAKRGQDVALRCDPISGHVSLFWYQQALGQGPEFLTYFQNEAQLDKSGLPSDRFFAERPEGSVSTLKIQRTQQEDSAVYLCASSLTGGTEAFFGQGTRLTVV.

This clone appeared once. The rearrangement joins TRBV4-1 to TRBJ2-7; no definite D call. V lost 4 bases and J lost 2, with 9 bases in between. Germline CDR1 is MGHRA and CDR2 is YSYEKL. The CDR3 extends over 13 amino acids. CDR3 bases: TGCGCCAGCAGCCGGAGTTTGGCCTACGAGCAGTACTTC. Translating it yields CASSRSLAYEQYF.

The CDR3 is CASSSMTAGFGEKLFF. CDR3 DNA: TGTGCCAGTAGTTCTATGACAGCCGGCTTTGGAGAAAAACTGTTTTTT. The rearrangement joins TRBV19 to TRBJ1-4; D may be TRBD1 (5 bases). Germline assignment: CDR1 LNHDA and CDR2 SQIVND (reference sequence). This CDR3 spans 16 amino acids. The ends were cut back, 5 bases at V and 8 bases at J, with 21 bases in the middle. The full variable domain, completed using reference TRBV19 and TRBJ1-4, is DGGITQSPKYLFRKEGQNVTLSCEQNLNHDAMYWYRQDPGQGLRLIYYSQIVNDFQKGDIAEGYSVSREKKESFPLTVTSAQKNPTAFYLCASSSMTAGFGEKLFFGSGTQLSVL.

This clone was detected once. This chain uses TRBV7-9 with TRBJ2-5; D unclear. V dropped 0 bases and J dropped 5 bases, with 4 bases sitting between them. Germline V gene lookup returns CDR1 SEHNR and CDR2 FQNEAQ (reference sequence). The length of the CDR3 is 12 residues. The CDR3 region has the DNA TGTGCCAGCAGCTTAGCATGGGAGACCCAGTACTTC. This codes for CASSLAWETQYF.

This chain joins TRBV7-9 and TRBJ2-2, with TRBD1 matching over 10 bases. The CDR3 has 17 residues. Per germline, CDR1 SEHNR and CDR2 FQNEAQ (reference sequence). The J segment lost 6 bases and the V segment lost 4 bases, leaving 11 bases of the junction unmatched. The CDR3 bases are TGTGCCAGCAGCTACTTAGGGGGCGACAGGGGGCCCGGGGAGCTGTTTTTT. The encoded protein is CASSYLGGDRGPGELFF.

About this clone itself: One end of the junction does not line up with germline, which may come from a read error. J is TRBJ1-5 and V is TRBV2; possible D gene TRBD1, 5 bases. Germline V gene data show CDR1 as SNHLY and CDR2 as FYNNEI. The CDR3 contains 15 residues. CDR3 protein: CASSERPVTGQAQHF. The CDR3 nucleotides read TGTGCCAGCAGTGAGCGGCCGGTTACAGGTCAGGCCCAGCATTTT.

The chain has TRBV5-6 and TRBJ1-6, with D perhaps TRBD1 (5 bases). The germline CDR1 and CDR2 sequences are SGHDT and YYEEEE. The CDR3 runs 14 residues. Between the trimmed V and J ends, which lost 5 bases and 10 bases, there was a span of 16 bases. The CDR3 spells CASSAREGGSPLHF. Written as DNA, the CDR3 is TGTGCCAGCAGTGCCAGGGAGGGCGGGTCACCCCTCCACTTT.

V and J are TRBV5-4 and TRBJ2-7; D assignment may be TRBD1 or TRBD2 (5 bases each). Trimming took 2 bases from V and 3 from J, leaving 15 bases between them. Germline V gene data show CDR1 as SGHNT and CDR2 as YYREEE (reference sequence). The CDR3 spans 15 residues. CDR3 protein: CASSFIGAGGYEQYF. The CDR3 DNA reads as TGTGCCAGCAGCTTCATCGGGGCTGGAGGCTACGAGCAGTACTTC.

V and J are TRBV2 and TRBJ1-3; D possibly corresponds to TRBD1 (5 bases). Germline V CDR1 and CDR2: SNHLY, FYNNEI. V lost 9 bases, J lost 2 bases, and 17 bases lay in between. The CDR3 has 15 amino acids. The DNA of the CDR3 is TGTGCCAGTCACCTCGGCGGGGGAACTGGAAACACCATATATTTT. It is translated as CASHLGGGTGNTIYF.

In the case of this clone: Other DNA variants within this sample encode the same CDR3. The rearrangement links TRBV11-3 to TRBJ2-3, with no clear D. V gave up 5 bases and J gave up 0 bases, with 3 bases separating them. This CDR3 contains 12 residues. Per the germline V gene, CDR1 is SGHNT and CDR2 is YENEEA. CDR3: CASSLSTDTQYF. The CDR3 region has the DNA TGTGCCAGCAGCCTTAGCACAGATACGCAGTATTTT.